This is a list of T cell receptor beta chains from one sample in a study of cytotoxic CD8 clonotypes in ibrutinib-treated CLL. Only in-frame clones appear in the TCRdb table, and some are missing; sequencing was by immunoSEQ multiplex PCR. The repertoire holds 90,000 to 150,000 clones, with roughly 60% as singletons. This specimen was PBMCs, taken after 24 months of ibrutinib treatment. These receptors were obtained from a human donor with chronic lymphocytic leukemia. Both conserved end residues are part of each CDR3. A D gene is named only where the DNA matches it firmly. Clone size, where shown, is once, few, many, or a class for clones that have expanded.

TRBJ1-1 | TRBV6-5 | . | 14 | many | CASSYSGENTEAFF | TGTGCCAGCAGTTACTCCGGGGAGAACACTGAAGCTTTCTTT
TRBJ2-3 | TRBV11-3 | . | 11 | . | CASSSKDTQYF | TGTGCCAGCAGCTCGAAAGATACGCAGTATTTT
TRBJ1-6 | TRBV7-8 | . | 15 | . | CASSLRDILNSPLHF | TGTGCCAGCAGCTTACGGGACATCCTTAATTCACCCCTCCACTTT
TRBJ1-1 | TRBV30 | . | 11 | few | CAWNRNTEAFF | TGTGCCTGGAACCGGAACACTGAAGCTTTCTTT
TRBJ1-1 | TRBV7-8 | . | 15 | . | CASSASWRSGTEAFF | TGTGCCAGCAGCGCTTCTTGGAGGTCGGGCACTGAAGCTTTCTTT
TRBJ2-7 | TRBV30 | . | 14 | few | CAWRAVLPSYEQYF | TGTGCCTGGAGAGCGGTCCTCCCGTCCTACGAGCAGTACTTC
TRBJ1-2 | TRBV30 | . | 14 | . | CAWSLKQGGYGYTF | TGTGCCTGGAGTCTGAAACAGGGCGGCTATGGCTACACCTTC
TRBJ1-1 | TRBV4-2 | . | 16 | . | CASSQDGRLMGSEAFF | TGTGCCAGCAGCCAAGATGGAAGGTTGATGGGATCTGAAGCTTTCTTT
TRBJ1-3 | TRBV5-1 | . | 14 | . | CASSFGPGGNTIYF | .
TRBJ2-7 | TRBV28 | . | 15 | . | CASNREVTRAYEQYF | TGTGCCAGCAACCGAGAGGTTACAAGGGCCTACGAGCAGTACTTC
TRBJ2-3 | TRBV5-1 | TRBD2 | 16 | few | CASSLSVTGGPDTQYF | TGCGCCAGCAGCTTGAGTGTAACGGGGGGACCAGATACGCAGTATTTT
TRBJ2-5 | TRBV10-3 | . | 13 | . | CAIRGDSRETQYF | TGTGCCATCAGGGGGGACTCCAGAGAGACCCAGTACTTC
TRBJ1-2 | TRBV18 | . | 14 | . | CASSPVGQRNGYTF | TGTGCCAGCTCACCCGTAGGACAGCGGAATGGCTACACCTTC
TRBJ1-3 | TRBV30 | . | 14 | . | CAWSAGKTGNTIYF | TGTGCCTGGAGCGCCGGGAAGACTGGAAACACCATATATTTT
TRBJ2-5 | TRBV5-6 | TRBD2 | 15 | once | CASSVLAGERETQYF | TGTGCCAGCAGCGTACTAGCGGGGGAAAGAGAGACCCAGTACTTC
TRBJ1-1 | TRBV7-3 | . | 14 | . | CASSPQAGVTEAFF | TGTGCCAGCAGCCCGCAAGCAGGGGTCACTGAAGCTTTCTTT
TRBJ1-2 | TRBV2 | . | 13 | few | CASRRTVNYGYTF | TGTGCCAGCAGGCGGACAGTAAACTATGGCTACACCTTC
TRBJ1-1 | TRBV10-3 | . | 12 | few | CASRGSLTEAFF | TGTGCCTCACGAGGCTCTCTCACTGAAGCTTTCTTT
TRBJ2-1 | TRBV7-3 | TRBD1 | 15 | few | CASSHGQGPYNEQFF | TGTGCCAGCAGCCATGGACAGGGCCCCTACAATGAGCAGTTCTTC
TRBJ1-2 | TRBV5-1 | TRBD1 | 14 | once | CASSLGTGNYGYTF | TGCGCCAGCAGCTTGGGGACAGGGAACTATGGCTACACCTTC
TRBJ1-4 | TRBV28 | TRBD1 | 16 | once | CASSLSGGQGARRLFF | TGTGCCAGCAGTTTATCCGGTGGACAGGGGGCGCGTAGACTGTTTTTT
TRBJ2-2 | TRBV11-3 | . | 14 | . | CASSLDRNGGELFF | TGTGCCAGCAGCTTAGATCGGAACGGCGGGGAGCTGTTTTTT
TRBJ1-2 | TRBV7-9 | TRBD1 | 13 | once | CASTRDRGYGYTF | TGTGCCAGCACTCGGGACAGGGGTTATGGCTACACCTTC
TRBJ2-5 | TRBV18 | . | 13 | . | CASSPLGGETQYF | TGTGCCAGCTCACCCCTCGGGGGAGAGACCCAGTACTTC
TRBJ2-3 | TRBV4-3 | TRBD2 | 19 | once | CASSQDVALAGGPPYTQYF | TGCGCCAGCAGCCAAGATGTAGCGCTAGCGGGGGGCCCCCCTTATACGCAGTATTTT
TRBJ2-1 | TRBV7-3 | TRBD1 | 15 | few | CASSVDRGLYNEQFF | TGTGCCAGCAGCGTCGACAGGGGGCTCTACAATGAGCAGTTCTTC
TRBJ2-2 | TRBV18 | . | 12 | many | CASTEGPGELFF | TGTGCCAGCACCGAGGGACCCGGGGAGCTGTTTTTT
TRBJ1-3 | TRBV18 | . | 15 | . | CASSPMLTRGNTIYF | TGTGCCAGCTCACCAATGTTAACACGTGGAAACACCATATATTTT
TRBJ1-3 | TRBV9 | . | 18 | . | CASSVEAWGPGPGNTIYF | TGTGCCAGCAGCGTAGAGGCTTGGGGGCCCGGGCCTGGAAACACCATATATTTT
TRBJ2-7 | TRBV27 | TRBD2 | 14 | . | CASSPWGGGYEQYF | TGTGCCAGCAGCCCATGGGGCGGGGGCTACGAGCAGTACTTC
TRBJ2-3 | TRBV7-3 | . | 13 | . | CASSLGGTDTQYF | TGTGCCAGCAGCTTAGGTGGCACAGATACGCAGTATTTT
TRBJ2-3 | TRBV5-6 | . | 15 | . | CASSSDPGGTDTQYF | TGTGCCAGCAGCTCAGACCCCGGGGGCACAGATACGCAGTATTTT
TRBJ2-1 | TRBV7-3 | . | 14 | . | CASSLDYGYNEQFF | TGTGCCAGCAGCTTGGACTACGGTTACAATGAGCAGTTCTTC
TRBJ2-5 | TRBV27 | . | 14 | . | CASARLEVQETQYF | TGTGCCAGCGCCCGTTTAGAGGTACAAGAGACCCAGTACTTC
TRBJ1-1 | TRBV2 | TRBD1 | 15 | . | CASSKDRGQGTEAFF | TGTGCCAGCAGCAAGGACAGGGGGCAGGGCACTGAAGCTTTCTTT
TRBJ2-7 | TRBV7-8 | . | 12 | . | CASSSTASEQYF | TGTGCCAGCAGCTCGACAGCTAGCGAGCAGTACTTC
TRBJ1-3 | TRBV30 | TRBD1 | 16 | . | CAWSVQSGGGGNTIYF | TGTGCCTGGAGTGTACAATCAGGGGGCGGTGGAAACACCATATATTTT
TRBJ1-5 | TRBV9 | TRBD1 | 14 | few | CASSVGQGNEPQHF | TGTGCCAGCAGCGTAGGACAGGGGAATGAGCCCCAGCATTTT
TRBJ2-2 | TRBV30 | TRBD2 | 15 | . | CAWSVAGANTGELFF | TGTGCCTGGAGTGTAGCGGGGGCTAACACCGGGGAGCTGTTTTTT
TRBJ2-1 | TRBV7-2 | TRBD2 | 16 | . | CASSSGLAGTTNEQFF | TGTGCCAGCAGCTCGGGACTAGCGGGGACAACGAATGAGCAGTTCTTC
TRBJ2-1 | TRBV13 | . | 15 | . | CASKAKIQSYNEQFF | TGTGCCAGCAAGGCGAAGATCCAATCCTACAATGAGCAGTTCTTC
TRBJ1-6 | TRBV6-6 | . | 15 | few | CASSGGSSYNSPLHF | TGTGCCAGCTCGGGCGGCAGCTCCTATAATTCACCCCTCCACTTT
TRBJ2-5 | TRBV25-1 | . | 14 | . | CASSEWDGVETQYF | TGTGCCAGCAGTGAGTGGGACGGGGTTGAGACCCAGTACTTC
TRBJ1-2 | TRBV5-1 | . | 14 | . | CASSLDGFNYGYTF | TGCGCCAGCAGCTTGGATGGATTTAACTATGGCTACACCTTC
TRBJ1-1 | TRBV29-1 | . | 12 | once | CSSKGGNTEAFF | TGCAGCTCGAAAGGGGGGAACACTGAAGCTTTCTTT
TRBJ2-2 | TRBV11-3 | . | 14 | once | CASSLAKMGGELFF | TGTGCCAGCAGCTTAGCGAAGATGGGCGGGGAGCTGTTTTTT
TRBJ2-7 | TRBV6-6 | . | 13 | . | CASSYQGPYEQYF | TGTGCCAGCAGTTACCAGGGCCCCTACGAGCAGTACTTC
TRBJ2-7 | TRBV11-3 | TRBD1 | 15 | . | CASSLGRDRVYEQYF | TGTGCCAGCAGCTTAGGGCGGGACAGGGTCTACGAGCAGTACTTC
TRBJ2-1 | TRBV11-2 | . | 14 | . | CASRLMGMHDEQFF | TGTGCCAGCAGGCTGATGGGGATGCACGATGAGCAGTTCTTC
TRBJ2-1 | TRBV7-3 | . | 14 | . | CASSLVGPYNEQFF | TGTGCCAGCAGCCTCGTAGGGCCCTACAATGAGCAGTTCTTC
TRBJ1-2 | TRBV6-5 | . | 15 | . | CASSYPIGQTYGYTF | TGTGCCAGCAGTTACCCTATCGGACAGACCTATGGCTACACCTTC
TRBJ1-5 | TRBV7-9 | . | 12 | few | CASGLGEQPQHF | TGTGCCAGCGGTTTAGGAGAACAGCCCCAGCATTTT
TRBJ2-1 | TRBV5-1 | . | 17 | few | CASSLVPWGGEYNEQFF | TGCGCCAGCAGCTTGGTCCCCTGGGGCGGGGAATACAATGAGCAGTTCTTC
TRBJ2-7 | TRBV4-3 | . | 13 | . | CASSQDTPYEQYF | TGCGCCAGCAGCCAAGATACGCCTTACGAGCAGTACTTC
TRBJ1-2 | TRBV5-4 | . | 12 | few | CASSLEFYGYTF | TGTGCCAGCAGCTTGGAATTCTATGGCTACACCTTC
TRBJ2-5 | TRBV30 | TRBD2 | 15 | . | CAWSRGSGGRKTQYF | TGTGCCTGGAGTAGGGGTAGCGGGGGGAGAAAGACCCAGTACTTC
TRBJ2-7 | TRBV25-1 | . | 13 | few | CASSATAEYEQYF | TGTGCCAGCAGTGCGACAGCGGAGTACGAGCAGTACTTC
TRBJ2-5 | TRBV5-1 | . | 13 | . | CASNRGGQETQYF | TGCGCCAGCAACAGGGGAGGGCAAGAGACCCAGTACTTC
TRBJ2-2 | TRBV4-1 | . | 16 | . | CASSQGSQAYTGELFF | TGCGCCAGCAGCCAAGGGTCCCAGGCTTACACCGGGGAGCTGTTTTTT